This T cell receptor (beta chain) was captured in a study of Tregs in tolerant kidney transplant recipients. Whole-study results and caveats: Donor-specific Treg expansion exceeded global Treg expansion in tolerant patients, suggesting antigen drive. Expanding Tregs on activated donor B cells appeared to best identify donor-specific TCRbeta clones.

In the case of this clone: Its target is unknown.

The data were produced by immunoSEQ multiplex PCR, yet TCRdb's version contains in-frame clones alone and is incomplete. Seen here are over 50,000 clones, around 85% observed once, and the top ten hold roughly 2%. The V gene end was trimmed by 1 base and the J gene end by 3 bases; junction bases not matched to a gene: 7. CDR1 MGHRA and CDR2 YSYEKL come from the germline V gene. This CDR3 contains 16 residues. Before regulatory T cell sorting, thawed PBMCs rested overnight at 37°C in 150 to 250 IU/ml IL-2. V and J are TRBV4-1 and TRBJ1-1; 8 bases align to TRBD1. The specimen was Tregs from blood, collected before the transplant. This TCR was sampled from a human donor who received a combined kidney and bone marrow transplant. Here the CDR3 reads CASSQGGGTGYTEAFF. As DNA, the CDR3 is TGCGCCAGCAGCCAAGGAGGAGGGACAGGATACACTGAAGCTTTCTTT.